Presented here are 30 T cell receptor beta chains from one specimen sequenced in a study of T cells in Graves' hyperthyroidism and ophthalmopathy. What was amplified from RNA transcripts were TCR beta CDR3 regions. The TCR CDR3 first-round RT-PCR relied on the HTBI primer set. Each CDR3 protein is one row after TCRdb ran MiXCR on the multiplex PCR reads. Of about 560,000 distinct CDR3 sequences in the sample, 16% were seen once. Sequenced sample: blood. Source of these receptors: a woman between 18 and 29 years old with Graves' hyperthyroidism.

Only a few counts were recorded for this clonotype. CDR3 sequence (DNA): TGCGCCAGCAGGTCCGCGGGAGCAGAGACCCAGTACTTC. Translated: CASRSAGAETQYF. The V call is TRBV5-1, the J call TRBJ2-5, with 7 bases lining up with TRBD2. The CDR3 is made up of 13 amino acids. The germline V gene has CDR1 SGHRS and CDR2 YFSETQ. V was clipped by 5 bases and J by 4 bases; unmatched bases: 5.

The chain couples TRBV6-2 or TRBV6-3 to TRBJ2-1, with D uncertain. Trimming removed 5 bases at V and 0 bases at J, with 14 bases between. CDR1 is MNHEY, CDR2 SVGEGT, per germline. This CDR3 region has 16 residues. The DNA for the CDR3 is TGTGCCAGCAGTGATACGCAATTAGGCTCCTACAATGAGCAGTTCTTC. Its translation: CASSDTQLGSYNEQFF.

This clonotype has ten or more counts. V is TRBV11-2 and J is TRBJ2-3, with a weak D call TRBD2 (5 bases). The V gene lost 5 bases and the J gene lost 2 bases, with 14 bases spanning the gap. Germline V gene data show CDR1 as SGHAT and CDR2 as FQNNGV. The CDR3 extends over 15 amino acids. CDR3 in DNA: TGTGCCAGCAGCCAAGTCGGGATTTTCACAGATACGCAGTATTTT. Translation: CASSQVGIFTDTQYF.

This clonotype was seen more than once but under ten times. CDR3 DNA sequence: TGTGCCAGCAGTTGGAACAGACAAGAGACCCAGTACTTC. It specifies CASSWNRQETQYF. The rearrangement joins TRBV12-3 or TRBV12-4 to TRBJ2-5; the D is unclear. This CDR3 spans 13 amino acids. Trimming removed 4 bases at V and 2 bases at J, with 8 bases between.

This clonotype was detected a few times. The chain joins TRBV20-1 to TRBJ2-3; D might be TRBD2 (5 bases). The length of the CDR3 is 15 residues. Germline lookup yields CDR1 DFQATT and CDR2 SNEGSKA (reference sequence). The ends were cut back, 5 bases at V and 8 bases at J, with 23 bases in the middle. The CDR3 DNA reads TGCAGTGCTGCCGGGATCATATTAGAGGAGGTTACGCAGTATTTT. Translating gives CSAAGIILEEVTQYF.

CDR3 nucleotides: TGCGCCAGCATTGGCCCAGGGATGGGTGAAAAACTGTTTTTT. It is translated as CASIGPGMGEKLFF. The chain employs TRBV10-2 and TRBJ1-4; D is perhaps TRBD1 (5 bases). Germline-derived CDR1 and CDR2 are WSHSY and SAAADI. This CDR3 spans 14 amino acids. Between the trimmed V and J ends, which lost 7 bases and 7 bases, there was a span of 16 bases.

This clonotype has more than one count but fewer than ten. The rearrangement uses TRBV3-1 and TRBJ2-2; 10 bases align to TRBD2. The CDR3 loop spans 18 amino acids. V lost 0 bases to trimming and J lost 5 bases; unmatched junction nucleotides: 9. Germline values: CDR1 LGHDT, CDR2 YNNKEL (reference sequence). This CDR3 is CASSQDPLAGVHTGELFF. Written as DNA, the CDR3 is TGTGCCAGCAGCCAAGATCCCCTAGCGGGGGTACATACCGGGGAGCTGTTTTTT.

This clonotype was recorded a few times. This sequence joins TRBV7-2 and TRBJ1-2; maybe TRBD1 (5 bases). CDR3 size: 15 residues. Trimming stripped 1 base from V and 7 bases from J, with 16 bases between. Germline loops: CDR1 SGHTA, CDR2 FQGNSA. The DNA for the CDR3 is TGTGCCAGCAGCTTAGAAGGTACCTCCGGGGGTGGCTACACCTTC. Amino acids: CASSLEGTSGGGYTF.

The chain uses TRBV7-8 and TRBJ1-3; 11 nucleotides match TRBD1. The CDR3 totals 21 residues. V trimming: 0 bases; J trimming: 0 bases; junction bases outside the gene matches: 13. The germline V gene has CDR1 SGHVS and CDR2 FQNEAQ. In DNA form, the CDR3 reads TGTGCCAGCAGCTTAGCGTCGGGGACAGGGGGAACCAAATTCTCTGGAAACACCATATATTTT. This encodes CASSLASGTGGTKFSGNTIYF. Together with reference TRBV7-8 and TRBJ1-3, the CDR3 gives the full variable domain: GAGVSQSPRYKVAKRGQDVALRCDPISGHVSLFWYQQALGQGPEFLTYFQNEAQLDKSGLPSDRFFAERPEGSVSTLKIQRTQQEDSAVYLCASSLASGTGGTKFSGNTIYFGEGSWLTVV.

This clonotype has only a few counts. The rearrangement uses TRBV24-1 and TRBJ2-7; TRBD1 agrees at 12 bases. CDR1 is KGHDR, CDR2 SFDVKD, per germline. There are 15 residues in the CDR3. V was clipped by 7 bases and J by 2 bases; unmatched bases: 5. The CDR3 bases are TGTGCCACCAGCCCCGGGACAGGGGGCGCCTACGAGCAGTACTTC. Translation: CATSPGTGGAYEQYF.

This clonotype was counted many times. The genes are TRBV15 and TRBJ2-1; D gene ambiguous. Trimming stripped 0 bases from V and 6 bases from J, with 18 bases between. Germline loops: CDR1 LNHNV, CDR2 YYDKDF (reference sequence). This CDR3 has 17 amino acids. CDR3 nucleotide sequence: TGTGCCACCAGCAGAGATCTTGGGAAGGTATCCCCCAATGAGCAGTTCTTC. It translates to CATSRDLGKVSPNEQFF.

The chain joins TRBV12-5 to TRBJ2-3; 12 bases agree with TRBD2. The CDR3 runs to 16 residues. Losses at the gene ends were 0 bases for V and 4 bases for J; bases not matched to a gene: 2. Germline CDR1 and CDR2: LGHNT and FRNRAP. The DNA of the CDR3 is TGTGCTAGTGGTTTGGTACTAGCGGGGGGACCAGATACGCAGTATTTT. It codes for CASGLVLAGGPDTQYF.

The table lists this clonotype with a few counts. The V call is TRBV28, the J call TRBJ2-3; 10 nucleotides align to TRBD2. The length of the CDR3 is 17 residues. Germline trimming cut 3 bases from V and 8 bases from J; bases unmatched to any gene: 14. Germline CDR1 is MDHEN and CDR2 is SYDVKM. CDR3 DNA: TGTGCCAGCAGTTTTTCTAGCGGGGGACCCGGCGGGAGTACGCAGTATTTT. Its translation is CASSFSSGGPGGSTQYF.

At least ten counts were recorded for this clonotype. The CDR3 sequence: CASSLDSGAFF. CDR3 DNA: TGTGCCAGCAGTCTAGATTCGGGAGCTTTCTTT. V gene TRBV2 combines with J gene TRBJ1-1; no clear D gene. The CDR3 length is 11 residues. Trimming removed 5 bases at V and 10 bases at J, with 11 bases between. Germline V gene lookup returns CDR1 SNHLY and CDR2 FYNNEI. Full variable domain (remainder filled in from reference TRBV2 and TRBJ1-1): EPEVTQTPSHQVTQMGQEVILRCVPISNHLYFYWYRQILGQKVEFLVSFYNNEISEKSEIFDDQFSVERPDGSNFTLKIRSTKLEDSAMYFCASSLDSGAFFGQGTRLTVV.

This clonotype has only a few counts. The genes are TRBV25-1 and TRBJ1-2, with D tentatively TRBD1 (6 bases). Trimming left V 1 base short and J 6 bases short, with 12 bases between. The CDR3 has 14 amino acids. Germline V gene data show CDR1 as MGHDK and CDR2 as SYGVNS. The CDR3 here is CASSESGTNNGYTF. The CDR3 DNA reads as TGTGCCAGCAGTGAATCCGGGACAAACAATGGCTACACCTTC.

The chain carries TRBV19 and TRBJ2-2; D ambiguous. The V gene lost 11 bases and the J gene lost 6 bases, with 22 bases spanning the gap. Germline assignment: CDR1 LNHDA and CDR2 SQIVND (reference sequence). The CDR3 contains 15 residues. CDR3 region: CAQAIRDRKAGELFF. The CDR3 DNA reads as TGTGCCCAAGCAATTAGGGATAGAAAGGCCGGGGAGCTGTTTTTT. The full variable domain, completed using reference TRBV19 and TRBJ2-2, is DGGITQSPKYLFRKEGQNVTLSCEQNLNHDAMYWYRQDPGQGLRLIYYSQIVNDFQKGDIAEGYSVSREKKESFPLTVTSAQKNPTAFYLCAQAIRDRKAGELFFGEGSRLTVL.

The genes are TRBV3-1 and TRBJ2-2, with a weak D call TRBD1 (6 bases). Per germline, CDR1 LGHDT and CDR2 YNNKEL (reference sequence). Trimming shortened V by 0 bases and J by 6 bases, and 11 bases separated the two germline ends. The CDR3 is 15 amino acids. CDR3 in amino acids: CASSQEVGAAGELFF. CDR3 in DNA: TGTGCCAGCAGCCAAGAGGTGGGGGCCGCCGGGGAGCTGTTTTTT.

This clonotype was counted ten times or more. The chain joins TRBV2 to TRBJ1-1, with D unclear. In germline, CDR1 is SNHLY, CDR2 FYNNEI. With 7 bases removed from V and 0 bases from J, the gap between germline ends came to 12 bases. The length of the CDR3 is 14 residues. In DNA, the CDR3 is TGTGCCAGCACCCAAGGAGTAATGAACACTGAAGCTTTCTTT. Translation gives CASTQGVMNTEAFF.

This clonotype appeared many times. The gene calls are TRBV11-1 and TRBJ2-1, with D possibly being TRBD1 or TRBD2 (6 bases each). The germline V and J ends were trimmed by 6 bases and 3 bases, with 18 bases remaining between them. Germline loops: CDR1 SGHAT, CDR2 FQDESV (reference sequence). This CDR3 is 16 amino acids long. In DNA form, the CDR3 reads TGTGCCAGCAGGAAGGGGGGTCCAGGATACTACAATGAGCAGTTCTTC. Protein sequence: CASRKGGPGYYNEQFF.

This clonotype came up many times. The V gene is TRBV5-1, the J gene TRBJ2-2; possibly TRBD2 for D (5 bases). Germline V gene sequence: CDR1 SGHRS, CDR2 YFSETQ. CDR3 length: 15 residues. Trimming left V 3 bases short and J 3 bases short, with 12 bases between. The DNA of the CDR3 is TGCGCCAGCAGCTGGACCGGGGAATACACCGGGGAGCTGTTTTTT. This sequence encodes CASSWTGEYTGELFF.

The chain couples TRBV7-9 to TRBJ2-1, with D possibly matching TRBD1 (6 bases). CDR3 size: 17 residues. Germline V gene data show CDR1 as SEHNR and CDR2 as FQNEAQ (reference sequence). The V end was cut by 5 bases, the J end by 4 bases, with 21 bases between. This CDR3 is CASSRTGQITGYNEQFF. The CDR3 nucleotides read TGTGCCAGCAGCCGAACAGGACAGATAACTGGTTACAATGAGCAGTTCTTC.

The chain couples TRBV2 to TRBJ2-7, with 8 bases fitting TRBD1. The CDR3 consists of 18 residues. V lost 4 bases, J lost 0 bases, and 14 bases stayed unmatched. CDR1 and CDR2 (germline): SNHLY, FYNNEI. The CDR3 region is CASSGGEPRDRSSYEQYF. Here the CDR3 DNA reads TGTGCCAGCAGTGGGGGAGAGCCCCGGGACAGGAGCTCCTACGAGCAGTACTTC.

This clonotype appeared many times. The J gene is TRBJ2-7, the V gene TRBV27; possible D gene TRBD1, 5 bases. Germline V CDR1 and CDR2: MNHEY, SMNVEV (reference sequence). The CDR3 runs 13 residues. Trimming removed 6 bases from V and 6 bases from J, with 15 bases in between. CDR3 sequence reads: CASSATDMREQYF. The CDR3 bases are TGTGCCAGCAGCGCTACGGACATGCGCGAGCAGTACTTC.

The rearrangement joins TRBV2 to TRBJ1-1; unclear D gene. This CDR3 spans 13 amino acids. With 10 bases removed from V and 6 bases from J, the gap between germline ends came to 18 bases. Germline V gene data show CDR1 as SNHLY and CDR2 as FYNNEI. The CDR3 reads CANRGPLSSEAFF. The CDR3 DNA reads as TGTGCCAACAGAGGACCGCTTTCCTCTGAAGCTTTCTTT.

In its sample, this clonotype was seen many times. The CDR3 protein is CATSRDWGTGHLYGYTF. The CDR3 bases are TGTGCCACCAGCAGAGATTGGGGGACAGGCCACCTCTATGGCTACACCTTC. J is TRBJ1-2 and V is TRBV15, with 8 bases matching TRBD1. The V and J ends lost 0 bases and 4 bases, in that order; junction bases with no gene match: 10. The CDR3 extends over 17 amino acids. Germline V gene data show CDR1 as LNHNV and CDR2 as YYDKDF (reference sequence). The full variable domain, its missing parts supplied by reference TRBV15 and TRBJ1-2, is DAMVIQNPRYQVTQFGKPVTLSCSQTLNHNVMYWYQQKSSQAPKLLFHYYDKDFNNEADTPDNFQSRRPNTSFCFLDIRSPGLGDTAMYLCATSRDWGTGHLYGYTFGSGTRLTVV.

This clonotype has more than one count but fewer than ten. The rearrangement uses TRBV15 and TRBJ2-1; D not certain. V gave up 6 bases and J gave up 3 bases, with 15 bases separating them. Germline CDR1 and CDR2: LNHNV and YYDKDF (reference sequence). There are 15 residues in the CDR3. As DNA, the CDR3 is TGTGCCACCAGTACATTTCGACAAAGCTACAATGAGCAGTTCTTC. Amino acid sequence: CATSTFRQSYNEQFF.

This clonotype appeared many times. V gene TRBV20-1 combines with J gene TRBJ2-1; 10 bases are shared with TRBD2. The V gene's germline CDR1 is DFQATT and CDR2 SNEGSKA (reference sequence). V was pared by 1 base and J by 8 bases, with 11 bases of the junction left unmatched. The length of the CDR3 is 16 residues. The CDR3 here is CSARGSPSGRADEQFF. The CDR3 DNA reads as TGCAGTGCTAGAGGTTCTCCTAGCGGGAGAGCGGATGAGCAGTTCTTC.

The CDR3 reads CSAIFRDRWNIQYF. CDR3 coding DNA: TGCAGTGCTATCTTCCGGGACAGGTGGAACATTCAGTACTTC. The chain joins TRBV20-1 to TRBJ2-4; TRBD1 aligns across 8 bases. The V gene's germline CDR1 is DFQATT and CDR2 SNEGSKA (reference sequence). J lost 7 bases, V lost 4 bases, and 9 bases had no gene match. This CDR3 spans 14 amino acids.

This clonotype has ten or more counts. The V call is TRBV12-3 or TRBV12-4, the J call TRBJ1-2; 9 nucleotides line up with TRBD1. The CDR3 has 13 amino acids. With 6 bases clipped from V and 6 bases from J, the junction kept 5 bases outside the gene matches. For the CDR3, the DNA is TGTGCCAGCAGCCTCGGGACAGGGCATGGCTACACCTTC. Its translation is CASSLGTGHGYTF.

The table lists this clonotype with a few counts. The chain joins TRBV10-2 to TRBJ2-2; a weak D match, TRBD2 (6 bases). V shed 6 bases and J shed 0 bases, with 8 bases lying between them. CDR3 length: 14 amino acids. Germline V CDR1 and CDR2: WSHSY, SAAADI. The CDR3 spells CASRGGANTGELFF. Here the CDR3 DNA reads TGCGCCAGCAGGGGCGGGGCGAACACCGGGGAGCTGTTTTTT.